This T cell receptor (beta chain) is drawn from a study of type 1 and type 2 diabetes patients. Study details: From PBMCs, CD4+ and CD8+ T cells were isolated by magnetic microbeads. Study observations and caveats: Some T1D-only expanded clones might appear in more T2D or control samples. Between type 2 diabetes and control samples, V and J usage averaged roughly 0.97 correlation.

This clonotype was recorded many times. Its antigen is not known. The CDR3 has 15 residues. The ends lost 6 bases at V and 1 base at J; junction bases unmatched: 3. CDR1 is SNHLY and CDR2 is FYNNEI in the germline V gene. Diabetic patients met standard criteria for type 1 or type 2 diabetes. Genomic DNA was the PCR template. A primer set of 30 forward and 13 reverse primers amplified the CDR3. TCRdb fed the multiplex PCR reads into MiXCR, producing one record per CDR3 protein. The sample includes about 250,000 distinct CDR3 sequences, roughly 44% of them seen just once. The chain employs TRBV2 and TRBJ2-5; 12 nucleotides match TRBD2. The TCR was taken from a young man with type 2 diabetes. Source material: peripheral blood mononuclear cells (PBMCs). The CDR3 nucleotides read TGTGCCAGCAGGGCGACTAGCGGGAGCCAAGAGACCCAGTACTTC. Translating gives CASRATSGSQETQYF.